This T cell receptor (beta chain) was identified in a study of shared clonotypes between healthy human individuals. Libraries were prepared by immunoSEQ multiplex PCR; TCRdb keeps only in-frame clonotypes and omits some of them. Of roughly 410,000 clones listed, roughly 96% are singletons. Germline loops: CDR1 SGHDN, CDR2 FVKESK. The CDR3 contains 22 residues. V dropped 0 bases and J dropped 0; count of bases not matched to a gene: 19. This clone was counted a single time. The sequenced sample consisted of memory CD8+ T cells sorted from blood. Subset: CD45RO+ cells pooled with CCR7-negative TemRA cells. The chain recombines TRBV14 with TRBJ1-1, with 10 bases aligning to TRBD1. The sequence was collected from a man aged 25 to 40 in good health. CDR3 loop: CASSQDGKGQGVSISMNTEAFF. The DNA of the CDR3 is TGTGCCAGCAGCCAAGATGGGAAAGGACAGGGGGTTTCTATCTCCATGAACACTGAAGCTTTCTTT.